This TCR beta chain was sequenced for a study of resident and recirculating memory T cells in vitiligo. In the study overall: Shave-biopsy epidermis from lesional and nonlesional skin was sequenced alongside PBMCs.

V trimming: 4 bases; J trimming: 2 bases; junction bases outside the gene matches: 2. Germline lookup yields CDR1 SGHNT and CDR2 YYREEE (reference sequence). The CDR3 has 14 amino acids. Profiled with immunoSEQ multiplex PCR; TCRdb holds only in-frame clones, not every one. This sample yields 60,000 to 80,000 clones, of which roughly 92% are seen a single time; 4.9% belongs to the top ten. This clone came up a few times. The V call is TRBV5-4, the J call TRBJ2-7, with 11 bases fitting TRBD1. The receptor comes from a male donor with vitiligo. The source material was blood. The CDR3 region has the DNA TGTGCCAGCAGCCGGGGACAGGGGGCCTACGAGCAGTACTTC. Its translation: CASSRGQGAYEQYF. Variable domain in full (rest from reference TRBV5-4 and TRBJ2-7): ETGVTQSPTHLIKTRGQQVTLRCSSQSGHNTVSWYQQALGQGPQFIFQYYREEENGRGNFPPRFSGLQFPNYSSELNVNALELDDSALYLCASSRGQGAYEQYFGPGTRLTVT.